This passage covers 5 T cell receptor beta chains from one sample sequenced in a study of T cells in Graves' hyperthyroidism and ophthalmopathy. Regions amplified from RNA transcripts were the TCR beta CDR3 regions. The TCR CDR3 first-round RT-PCR relied on the HTBI primer set. TCRdb redid the calling of the multiplex PCR reads with MiXCR, one entry per CDR3 protein. The sample contains about 640,000 distinct CDR3 sequences, approximately 42% of which appear only once. Material for sequencing was peripheral blood or thyroid tissue (not recorded which). The receptors were sampled from an adult man with Graves' disease, either hyperthyroidism or ophthalmopathy (not recorded which).

V and J are TRBV9 and TRBJ1-1, with D possibly TRBD1 on 5 matching bases. Trimming removed 3 bases at V and 3 bases at J, with 15 bases between. CDR1 and CDR2 (germline): SGDLS, YYNGEE. The CDR3 is made up of 15 amino acids. CDR3 in DNA: TGTGCCAGCAGCGGAGTGGGGGGGGGGTACACTGAAGCTTTCTTT. Amino acids: CASSGVGGGYTEAFF. The variable domain in full, completed from reference TRBV9 and TRBJ1-1, reads DSGVTQTPKHLITATGQRVTLRCSPRSGDLSVYWYQQSLDQGLQFLIQYYNGEERAKGNILERFSAQQFPDLHSELNLSSLELGDSALYFCASSGVGGGYTEAFFGQGTRLTVV.

This clonotype was picked up a small number of times. The gene calls are TRBV20-1 and TRBJ1-4; 8 nucleotides align to TRBD1. The CDR3 length is 19 residues. After removal of 2 bases from V and 7 bases from J, the junction contained 21 bases not matched to a gene. The germline CDR1 and CDR2 sequences are DFQATT and SNEGSKA (reference sequence). Written as DNA, the CDR3 is TGCAGTGCTAGACCTCCCCTAGGACAGGGCACGTCCCCTGGTGAAAAACTGTTTTTT. This sequence encodes CSARPPLGQGTSPGEKLFF.

CDR3 sequence (DNA): TGTGCCAGCAGTTTAGGCAGGGGAGGCACTGAAGCTTTCTTT. Protein: CASSLGRGGTEAFF. The genes are TRBV12-3 or TRBV12-4 and TRBJ1-1; D perhaps matches TRBD1 (6 bases). This CDR3 spans 14 amino acids. Trimming left V 1 base short and J 4 bases short, with 10 bases between.

This clonotype has only a few counts. J is TRBJ2-7 and V is TRBV10-3; 14 bases are shared with TRBD2. The junction had 13 bases not matched to a gene; V was cut back by 10 bases and J by 5 bases. The CDR3 has 16 residues. From germline, CDR1 is ENHRY and CDR2 SYGVKD. In DNA form, the CDR3 reads TGTGCCAGCAGCAGACTAGCGGGAGGGCAGGGGCACGAGCAGTACTTC. Translated, it gives CASSRLAGGQGHEQYF.

There are many counts of this clonotype. The rearrangement uses TRBV5-1 and TRBJ1-1, with D hard to call. Trimming took 4 bases from V and 2 from J, leaving 12 bases between them. Looked up from germline, CDR1 is SGHRS and CDR2 is YFSETQ. The CDR3 spans 14 residues. The CDR3 region has the DNA TGCGCCAGCAGCACCAACACAGTTAACACTGAAGCTTTCTTT. This translates into CASSTNTVNTEAFF.